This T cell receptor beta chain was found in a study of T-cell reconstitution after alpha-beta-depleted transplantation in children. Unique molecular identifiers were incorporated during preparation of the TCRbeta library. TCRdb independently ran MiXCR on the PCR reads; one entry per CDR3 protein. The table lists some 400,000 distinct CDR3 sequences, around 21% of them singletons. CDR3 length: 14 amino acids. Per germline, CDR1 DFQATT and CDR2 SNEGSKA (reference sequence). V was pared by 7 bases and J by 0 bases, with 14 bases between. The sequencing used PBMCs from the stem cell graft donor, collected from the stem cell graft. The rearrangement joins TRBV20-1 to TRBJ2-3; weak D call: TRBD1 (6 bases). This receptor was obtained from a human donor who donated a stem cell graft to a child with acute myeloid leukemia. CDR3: CSDTGRTSTDTQYF. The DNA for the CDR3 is TGCAGTGATACAGGGCGGACTAGCACAGATACGCAGTATTTT.